Sequencing of this T cell receptor (beta chain) was carried out in a study of control samples from healthy donors and cancer patients. Clones were sequenced by immunoSEQ multiplex PCR, and TCRdb holds only the in-frame ones, with some missing. The table shows 140,000 or so clones, with about nine tenths occurring only once. V was trimmed by 4 bases and J by 6 bases, leaving 12 bases between them. This CDR3 comprises 13 residues. Germline V gene sequence: CDR1 SGHNT, CDR2 YYREEE (reference sequence). Sequenced sample: blood. The clonotype was recovered from a man aged 25-40 years in good health. This sequence joins TRBV5-4 and TRBJ2-3; tentatively, D is TRBD2 (6 bases). The CDR3 DNA reads as TGTGCCAGCAGCCTCGGGAGTCTGGATACGCAGTATTTT. Translated: CASSLGSLDTQYF.